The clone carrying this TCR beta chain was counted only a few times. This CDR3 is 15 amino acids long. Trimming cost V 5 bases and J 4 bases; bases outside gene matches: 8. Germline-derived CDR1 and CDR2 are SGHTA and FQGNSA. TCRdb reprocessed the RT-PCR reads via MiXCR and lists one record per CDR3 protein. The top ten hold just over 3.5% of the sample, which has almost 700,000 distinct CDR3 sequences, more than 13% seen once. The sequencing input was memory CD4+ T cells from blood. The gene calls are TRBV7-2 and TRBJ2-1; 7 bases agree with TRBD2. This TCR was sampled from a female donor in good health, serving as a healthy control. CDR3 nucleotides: TGTGCCAGCAGCGCTCTGACGGGAGGATACAATGAGCAGTTCTTC. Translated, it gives CASSALTGGYNEQFF.